These 30 T cell receptor beta chains were all obtained from the same sample, sequenced in a study of T cells in women clearing cervical HPV infection. Only in-frame clones appear in the TCRdb table, and some are missing; sequencing was by immunoSEQ multiplex PCR. The listing contains tens of thousands of clones. Sequencing was carried out using blood buffy coat. These receptor sequences come from a woman between 18 and 75 years old with a cervical HPV16 infection that either progressed to CIN3+ or cleared (not recorded which).

Details on this clone: The CDR3 is cut off 3 residues early in the read; its end comes from the germline J gene. V usage is TRBV7-3 and J usage is TRBJ2-7; 13 bases line up with TRBD2. V lost 5 bases to trimming and J lost 3 bases; unmatched junction nucleotides: 10. The CDR3 loop spans 17 amino acids. Germline assignment: CDR1 SGHTA and CDR2 FQGTGA. The part of the CDR3 DNA that was read is TGTGCCAGCAGCGACTGGACTAGCGGGGGCCAATTCTACGAG. It is translated as CASSDWTSGGQFYE. The full CDR3 reads CASSDWTSGGQFYEQYF.

Comment on this clone: The read ends 3 residues early relative to the CDR3; the germline J gene fills the gap. The gene calls are TRBV29-1 and TRBJ2-2; D possibly corresponds to TRBD1 (5 bases). Germline V gene sequence: CDR1 SQVTM, CDR2 ANQGSEA. The CDR3 loop spans 17 amino acids. Incomplete CDR3 DNA: TGCAGCGCGACCTCCCGGACGAACAGCTCTGGGGCCAACGTG. Its translation: CSATSRTNSSGANV. The whole CDR3 is CSATSRTNSSGANVLFF.

Of note for this clone: The CDR3 end is not reached by the read, which stops 3 residues before it; the germline J gene fills it in. The chain combines TRBV7-3 with TRBJ2-5; D is possibly TRBD1 (8 bases). This CDR3 spans 13 amino acids. The germline gives CDR1 SGHTA, CDR2 FQGTGA. V lost 8 bases and J lost 5, with 15 bases in between. The sequenced part of the CDR3 DNA is TGTGCCAGCGGACAGGGAGGGCACGAGACC. Protein sequence: CASGQGGHET. In full, the CDR3 reads CASGQGGHETQYF.

For this clone: The read ends 3 residues shy of where the CDR3 ends; the end is completed using the germline J gene. The V and J genes are TRBV7-6 and TRBJ1-6; TRBD1 matches at 9 bases. With 1 base clipped from V and 10 bases from J, the junction kept 5 bases outside the gene matches. The germline CDR1 and CDR2 sequences are SGHVS and FNYEAQ. The CDR3 loop spans 15 amino acids. The covered CDR3 bases are TGTGCCAGCAGCTTAGGGGGACAGGGCGGGTCACCC. Residues: CASSLGGQGGSP. The whole CDR3 region reads CASSLGGQGGSPLHF.

A word on this clone: The CDR3 end lies 3 residues beyond the end of the read and is filled in from the germline J gene. This chain links TRBV2 with TRBJ2-7, with D uncertain. Between the trimmed V and J ends, which lost 0 bases and 3 bases, there was a span of 3 bases. CDR3 size: 12 residues. Germline assignment: CDR1 SNHLY and CDR2 FYNNEI. CDR3 DNA, as far as it was read: TGTGCCAGCAGTGAAGCGTACTACGAG. Amino acids: CASSEAYYE. The whole CDR3 protein reads CASSEAYYEQYF.

Comment on this clone: The read is 3 residues too short to cover the CDR3 end, so that end is filled in from the germline J gene. This chain connects TRBV7-6 to TRBJ2-3, with TRBD1 matching over 7 bases. V dropped 0 bases and J dropped 3; count of bases not matched to a gene: 6. The CDR3 runs to 16 residues. Germline values: CDR1 SGHVS, CDR2 FNYEAQ. The CDR3 spells CASSLALPGGTDTQYF. The CDR3 bases that were read are TGTGCCAGCAGCTTAGCCCTTCCAGGGGGTACAGATACG.

The CDR3 sequence: CSAPAGETQYF. The sequenced CDR3 bases are TGCAGTGCTCCAGCCGGGGAGACC. The chain couples TRBV20-1 to TRBJ2-5; D gene unclear. The CDR3 goes on 3 residues after the read ends, and that part is filled in from the germline J gene. Germline-derived CDR1 and CDR2 are DFQATT and SNEGSKA (reference sequence). The CDR3 loop spans 11 amino acids. Trimming took off 5 bases at V and 5 bases at J, with 9 bases between the two ends.

Remarks on this clone: The read halts 3 residues ahead of the CDR3 end, with the missing end drawn from the germline J gene. The rearrangement uses TRBV20-1 and TRBJ2-7, with no clear D. CDR3 size: 11 residues. The V gene's germline CDR1 is DFQATT and CDR2 SNEGSKA (reference sequence). The V gene lost 5 bases and the J gene lost 3 bases, with 8 bases spanning the gap. The CDR3 reads CSAFRNYEQYF. The part of the CDR3 DNA that was read is TGCAGTGCTTTCAGAAACTACGAG.

As for this clone: The read stops 3 residues short of the end of the CDR3; the missing end is completed from the germline J gene. V usage is TRBV7-9 and J usage is TRBJ2-2; 9 nucleotides agree with TRBD2. V was pared by 5 bases and J by 4 bases, with 2 bases of the junction left unmatched. This CDR3 comprises 14 residues. Germline assignment: CDR1 SEHNR and CDR2 FQNEAQ (reference sequence). Incomplete CDR3 DNA: TGTGCCAGCAGCCATAGCGGGAGCACCGGGGAG. It is translated as CASSHSGSTGE. The complete CDR3 sequence is CASSHSGSTGELFF.

Notes on this clone: The observed sequence ends 3 residues before the CDR3 terminus, with the missing tail filled in from the germline J gene. The rearrangement joins TRBV7-9 to TRBJ1-5; 7 bases agree with TRBD1. With V trimmed by 5 bases and J by 5 bases, 6 bases remained unmatched. Germline-derived CDR1 and CDR2 are SEHNR and FQNEAQ (reference sequence). CDR3 length: 14 amino acids. This CDR3 reads CASSPGQADQPQHF. The part of the CDR3 DNA that was read is TGTGCCAGCAGCCCCGGACAGGCAGATCAGCCC.

As concerns this clone: Sequencing ends 3 residues short of the CDR3 end; the germline J gene provides the rest. This sequence joins TRBV7-9 and TRBJ1-2, with 7 bases lining up with TRBD1. This CDR3 region has 12 residues. CDR1 SEHNR and CDR2 FQNEAQ come from the germline V gene (reference sequence). The CDR3 bases that were read are TGTGCCAGCAGCCCAGGACAGGCCGAC. Protein: CASSPGQAD. In full, the CDR3 reads CASSPGQADYTF.

On this clone: The read ends 3 residues shy of where the CDR3 ends; the end is completed using the germline J gene. J is TRBJ2-7 and V is TRBV11-1; D remains ambiguous. CDR3 size: 12 residues. Trimming shortened V by 5 bases and J by 3 bases, and 8 bases separated the two germline ends. The germline CDR1 and CDR2 sequences are SGHAT and FQDESV (reference sequence). CDR3 amino acids: CASSPTGYEQYF. The part of the CDR3 DNA that was read is TGTGCCAGCAGCCCCACGGGCTACGAG. The full variable domain, completed using reference TRBV11-1 and TRBJ2-7, is EAEVAQSPRYKITEKSQAVAFWCDPISGHATLYWYRQILGQGPELLVQFQDESVVDDSQLPKDRFSAERLKGVDSTLKIQPAELGDSAMYLCASSPTGYEQYFGPGTRLTVT.

For this clone: Read coverage stops 3 residues before the CDR3 terminus; the germline J gene supplies the remainder. V and J are TRBV19 and TRBJ2-5, with TRBD1 matching 7 bases. J was trimmed by 4 bases and V by 1 base; bases with no gene match: 6. Germline lookup yields CDR1 LNHDA and CDR2 SQIVND (reference sequence). CDR3 length: 15 residues. CDR3 DNA, as far as it was read: TGTGCCAGTAGTATAGGGGGCACAGGGGTAGAGACC. It encodes CASSIGGTGVET. The whole CDR3 protein reads CASSIGGTGVETQYF. Full variable domain (remainder filled in from reference TRBV19 and TRBJ2-5): DGGITQSPKYLFRKEGQNVTLSCEQNLNHDAMYWYRQDPGQGLRLIYYSQIVNDFQKGDIAEGYSVSREKKESFPLTVTSAQKNPTAFYLCASSIGGTGVETQYFGPGTRLLVL.

With regard to this clone: The DNA ends 3 residues before the CDR3 does, and the rest of the CDR3 is filled in from the germline J gene. V is TRBV10-3 and J is TRBJ1-5, with D unresolved. Trimming cost V 3 bases and J 8 bases, with 14 bases left between them. This CDR3 region has 14 residues. Germline CDR1 ENHRY, CDR2 SYGVKD. The CDR3 protein is CAISELGQVKPQHF. The sequenced CDR3 bases are TGTGCCATCAGTGAATTGGGCCAGGTAAAGCCC.

Turning to this clone: The read stops 3 residues short of the end of the CDR3; the missing end is completed from the germline J gene. The chain joins TRBV7-2 to TRBJ2-3; 7 positions match TRBD2. Germline CDR1 is SGHTA and CDR2 is FQGNSA. The CDR3 totals 13 residues. The covered CDR3 bases are TGTGCCAGCAGCTCCAGCGGGGCCGATCCG. Residues: CASSSSGADP. The CDR3 in its entirety is CASSSSGADPQYF.

A word on this clone: From the germline J gene comes the end of the CDR3, since the read stops 3 residues before it. This chain links TRBV5-1 with TRBJ2-7; 8 bases align to TRBD1. V trimming: 4 bases; J trimming: 3 bases; junction bases outside the gene matches: 9. The CDR3 sequence is 15 residues long. CDR1 SGHRS and CDR2 YFSETQ come from the germline V gene. The CDR3 reads CASSPRADRGYEQYF. Incomplete CDR3 DNA: TGCGCCAGCAGCCCCCGGGCCGACAGGGGCTACGAG.

As to this clone: The DNA ends 3 residues before the CDR3 does, and the rest of the CDR3 is filled in from the germline J gene. The rearrangement uses TRBV5-1 and TRBJ2-3, with 7 bases aligning to TRBD2. This CDR3 comprises 13 residues. In germline, CDR1 is SGHRS, CDR2 YFSETQ. Partial CDR3 DNA: TGCGCCAGCAGCGCTAGCGGCCAAGAGACG. As protein: CASSASGQET. The CDR3 as a whole reads CASSASGQETQYF.

The CDR3 sequence is CASSLGQGLGETQYF. CDR3 bases read: TGTGCCAGCAGCTTAGGACAGGGTTTGGGAGAGACC. The rearrangement uses TRBV5-4 and TRBJ2-5; TRBD1 aligns across 8 bases. Read data end 3 residues before the CDR3 end; the end is taken from the germline J gene. CDR3 length equals 15 residues. CDR1 is SGHNT, CDR2 YYREEE, per germline (reference sequence). V was pared by 2 bases and J by 4 bases, with 7 bases of the junction left unmatched.

The CDR3 sequence is CSASEGNYGYTF. The part of the CDR3 DNA that was read is TGCAGTGCTAGTGAAGGGAACTATGGC. The chain is built from TRBV20-1 and TRBJ1-2, with D uncertain. The read gets to within 3 residues of the CDR3 end, and the germline J gene fills in the rest. V was clipped by 3 bases and J by 2 bases, with 7 bases between them. This CDR3 region has 12 residues. CDR1 is DFQATT and CDR2 is SNEGSKA in the germline V gene (reference sequence).

As concerns this clone: The DNA ends 3 residues before the CDR3 does, and the rest of the CDR3 is filled in from the germline J gene. This chain links TRBV7-7 with TRBJ2-7; D is perhaps TRBD2 (5 bases). Germline-derived CDR1 and CDR2 are SSHAT and FNYEAQ (reference sequence). V dropped 5 bases and J dropped 1 base, with 15 bases sitting between them. The CDR3 totals 15 residues. CDR3 DNA (partial): TGTGCCAGCAGCCAGCGGTTTGGGGATTCCTACGAG. This translates into CASSQRFGDSYE. The CDR3 in full is CASSQRFGDSYEQYF.

On this clone itself: The read terminates 3 residues before the CDR3 end, so the remaining end is supplied by the germline J gene. The chain has TRBV18 and TRBJ1-2; 9 bases fit TRBD1. Germline V gives CDR1 KGHSH, CDR2 LQKENI. Losses at the gene ends were 2 bases for V and 0 bases for J; bases not matched to a gene: 16. The CDR3 covers 20 residues. The covered CDR3 bases are TGTGCCAGCTCACCAATTACGGTCACGGGACAGGGTGGCCCTAACTATGGC. Its protein product is CASSPITVTGQGGPNYG. The CDR3 in its entirety is CASSPITVTGQGGPNYGYTF. Filled out from reference TRBV18 and TRBJ1-2, the complete variable domain reads NAGVMQNPRHLVRRRGQEARLRCSPMKGHSHVYWYRQLPEEGLKFMVYLQKENIIDESGMPKERFSAEFPKEGPSILRIQQVVRGDSAAYFCASSPITVTGQGGPNYGYTFGSGTRLTVV.

Points on this clone: The sequence runs out 3 residues before the end of the CDR3; the remainder is reconstructed from the germline J gene. V is TRBV5-1 and J is TRBJ2-2; D is perhaps TRBD1 (5 bases). V was trimmed by 0 bases and J by 4 bases, leaving 13 bases between them. The CDR3 runs 16 residues. CDR1 is SGHRS and CDR2 is YFSETQ in the germline V gene. This CDR3 reads CASSLGGQEFTGELFF. The sequenced part of the CDR3 DNA is TGCGCCAGCAGCTTGGGGGGCCAAGAGTTCACCGGGGAG.

To note about this clone: A junction end diverges from the germline sequence, so it may reflect a read error. The read comes to an end 3 residues before the CDR3 does, leaving the germline J gene to fill in the end. In the same sample, other DNA sequences code for this CDR3. This sequence joins TRBV18 and TRBJ1-3, with D perhaps TRBD1 (5 bases). This CDR3 has 18 amino acids. Germline CDR1 and CDR2: KGHSH and LQKENI. CDR3 bases read: TGTGCCAGCTCACCACCACGGACACGATCGGCGACTGGAAACACG. Its protein product is CASSPPRTRSATGNT. The whole CDR3 is CASSPPRTRSATGNTIYF. Supplemented by reference TRBV18 and TRBJ1-3, the full variable domain reads NAGVMQNPRHLVRRRGQEARLRCSPMKGHSHVYWYRQLPEEGLKFMVYLQKENIIDESGMPKERFSAEFPKEGPSILRIQQVVRGDSAAYFCASSPPRTRSATGNTIYFGEGSWLTVV.

About this clone itself: Sequencing ends 3 residues short of the CDR3 end; the germline J gene provides the rest. The V gene is TRBV18, the J gene TRBJ2-5, with a possible D match to TRBD1 (5 bases). Trimming pared 1 base from V and 2 bases from J, leaving 5 bases between. The CDR3 is made up of 13 amino acids. In germline, CDR1 is KGHSH, CDR2 LQKENI. The CDR3 here is CASSPRQQETQYF. CDR3 bases read: TGTGCCAGCTCACCACGACAGCAAGAGACC.

Remarks on this clone: The CDR3 end lies 3 residues beyond the end of the read and is filled in from the germline J gene. The J gene is TRBJ1-1, the V gene TRBV12-5, with D uncertain. V shed 2 bases and J shed 0 bases, with 10 bases lying between them. The CDR3 spans 15 residues. In germline, CDR1 is LGHNT, CDR2 FRNRAP. CDR3 DNA (partial): TGTGCTAGTGGTTTGTGGTCACAGATGAACACTGAA. Encoded protein: CASGLWSQMNTE. The full CDR3 protein is CASGLWSQMNTEAFF.

Of note for this clone: Read data end 3 residues before the CDR3 end; the end is taken from the germline J gene. The gene calls are TRBV20-1 and TRBJ1-5, with unresolved D. Germline V lookup: CDR1 DFQATT, CDR2 SNEGSKA (reference sequence). Trimming pared 0 bases from V and 0 bases from J, leaving 9 bases between. CDR3 size: 15 residues. The CDR3 DNA, read in part, is TGCAGTGCTAGAGATCGGTTTTATAGCAATCAGCCC. Amino acids: CSARDRFYSNQP. The entire CDR3 protein is CSARDRFYSNQPQHF.

Comment on this clone: The read terminates 3 residues before the CDR3 end, so the remaining end is supplied by the germline J gene. The rearrangement joins TRBV5-1 to TRBJ2-2; 8 positions agree with TRBD1. Germline V CDR1 and CDR2: SGHRS, YFSETQ. V shed 2 bases and J 4 bases; nucleotides not matched to a gene: 4. The CDR3 loop spans 15 amino acids. CDR3 DNA, as far as it was read: TGCGCCAGCAGCTTTACAGGGGGAGCCACCGGGGAG. This encodes CASSFTGGATGE. The full CDR3 is CASSFTGGATGELFF. The full variable domain, in which reference TRBV5-1 and TRBJ2-2 provide the parts outside the CDR3, is KAGVTQTPRYLIKTRGQQVTLSCSPISGHRSVSWYQQTPGQGLQFLFEYFSETQRNKGNFPGRFSGRQFSNSRSEMNVSTLELGDSALYLCASSFTGGATGELFFGEGSRLTVL.

Turning to this clone: Read coverage stops 3 residues before the CDR3 terminus; the germline J gene supplies the remainder. The chain combines TRBV10-2 with TRBJ1-6, with D possibly TRBD1 on 6 matching bases. CDR1 and CDR2 (germline): WSHSY, SAAADI. The CDR3 spans 18 residues. Trimming took 2 bases from V and 0 from J, leaving 14 bases between them. Incomplete CDR3 DNA: TGCGCCAGCAGTGAGCCCTACACAGGGAGCTCCTATAATTCACCC. Amino acid sequence: CASSEPYTGSSYNSP. The whole CDR3 reads CASSEPYTGSSYNSPLHF.

About this clone itself: The observed sequence ends 3 residues before the CDR3 terminus, with the missing tail filled in from the germline J gene. V and J are TRBV19 and TRBJ2-7, with a possible D match to TRBD1 (5 bases). V shed 3 bases and J shed 2 bases, with 11 bases lying between them. Germline V gene data show CDR1 as LNHDA and CDR2 as SQIVND (reference sequence). CDR3 size: 14 residues. CDR3 loop: CASSMIQQAYEQYF. The CDR3 bases that were read are TGTGCCAGTAGTATGATTCAACAGGCCTACGAG.

The CDR3 reads CASSIMWTAINTEAFF. The CDR3 DNA, read in part, is TGTGCCAGTAGTATAATGTGGACAGCGATAAACACTGAA. This chain joins TRBV19 and TRBJ1-1; D might be TRBD1 (6 bases). The CDR3 is cut off 3 residues early in the read; its end comes from the germline J gene. The V gene lost 2 bases and the J gene lost 2 bases, with 15 bases spanning the gap. CDR1 is LNHDA and CDR2 is SQIVND in the germline V gene (reference sequence). The CDR3 extends over 16 amino acids.